These 7 T cell receptor beta chains originate from one sample sequenced in a study of T cells after yellow fever vaccination. A single record per CDR3 protein comes from TCRdb applying MiXCR to the 5' RACE reads. The repertoire holds a few hundred thousand distinct CDR3 sequences, with 3.6% as singletons. The sample was PBMCs, taken on the day of the yellow fever booster vaccination. These receptors all come from a man aged 18 to 30 who received the YFV17D yellow fever vaccine.

This clonotype was recorded many times. Here the CDR3 DNA reads TGTGCCAGCAGCTTGGGACTAGCGGGGGCCCTGCAAGAGACCCAGTACTTC. This gives the protein CASSLGLAGALQETQYF. V gene TRBV7-6 combines with J gene TRBJ2-5, with 14 bases lining up with TRBD2. CDR1 is SGHVS and CDR2 is FNYEAQ in the germline V gene. With V trimmed by 3 bases and J by 2 bases, 5 bases remained unmatched. The length of the CDR3 is 17 residues.

This clonotype was recorded many times. The chain has TRBV10-2 and TRBJ2-7, with TRBD2 identical over 9 bases. The CDR3 has 13 residues. V lost 9 bases to trimming and J lost 0 bases; unmatched junction nucleotides: 3. CDR1 WSHSY and CDR2 SAAADI come from the germline V gene. The chain's CDR3 is CASQTSGSYEQYF. CDR3 bases: TGCGCCAGTCAGACTAGCGGCTCCTACGAGCAGTACTTC.

The sample holds a few counts of this clonotype. CDR3 bases: TGTGCCAGCAGTGAATGGGGCGGGGGTCCACCCGGGGAGCTGTTTTTT. Amino acid sequence: CASSEWGGGPPGELFF. The rearrangement uses TRBV25-1 and TRBJ2-2; 7 nucleotides agree with TRBD2. In germline, CDR1 is MGHDK, CDR2 SYGVNS. CDR3 size: 16 residues. V gave up 1 base and J gave up 6 bases; unmatched junction bases: 8.

A few counts support this clonotype. The chain couples TRBV18 to TRBJ1-2, with 9 bases identical to TRBD1. CDR1 KGHSH and CDR2 LQKENI come from the germline V gene. The trim removed 4 bases at V and 6 bases at J, leaving 3 bases unmatched. The CDR3 loop spans 13 amino acids. CDR3 region: CASSRDRVDGYTF. The CDR3 DNA follows: TGTGCCAGCTCACGGGACAGGGTCGATGGCTACACCTTC.

At least ten counts were recorded for this clonotype. This rearrangement joins TRBV20-1 to TRBJ2-3, with D unclear. The germline V and J ends were trimmed by 6 bases and 0 bases, with 13 bases remaining between them. From germline, CDR1 is DFQATT and CDR2 SNEGSKA (reference sequence). The CDR3 covers 14 residues. For the CDR3, the DNA is TGCAGTGCCTGTCAAATTTCTAGCACAGATACGCAGTATTTT. Amino acids: CSACQISSTDTQYF.

This clonotype came up many times. The chain combines TRBV6-6 with TRBJ2-3; D is perhaps TRBD2 (5 bases). CDR1 is MNHNY and CDR2 is SVGAGI in the germline V gene (reference sequence). The V and J ends lost 5 bases and 6 bases respectively, with 18 bases between them. CDR3 length equals 15 residues. This chain's CDR3 is CASSQRDYDGDTQYF. The CDR3 region has the DNA TGTGCCAGCAGTCAACGAGACTACGACGGGGATACGCAGTATTTT.

The table lists this clonotype with many counts. The V call is TRBV6-2 or TRBV6-3, the J call TRBJ2-7, with D possibly matching TRBD1 (5 bases). CDR3 length: 12 amino acids. Germline loops: CDR1 MNHEY, CDR2 SVGEGT. The ends were cut back, 6 bases at V and 5 bases at J, with 11 bases in the middle. CDR3 nucleotides: TGTGCCAGCAGGACCCAGGACAACGAGCAGTACGTC. Encoded protein: CASRTQDNEQYV.